The 15 T cell receptor beta chains reported below all come from one sample, sequenced in a study of blood T cell repertoires in COVID-19. TCRdb keeps only in-frame clones here, not all; method: immunoSEQ multiplex PCR. The table records roughly 220,000 clones, about 86% of them present only once. The specimen was PBMCs or T cells enriched from blood (not recorded which). The receptors were gathered from a woman in her forties or fifties with acute COVID-19.

This clone was seen once. This sequence joins TRBV28 and TRBJ2-5; D is perhaps TRBD2 (5 bases). This CDR3 comprises 14 residues. CDR1 and CDR2 (germline): MDHEN, SYDVKM. Trimming removed 2 bases at V and 2 bases at J, with 9 bases between. The CDR3 region is CASSLAGRQETQYF. The DNA for the CDR3 is TGTGCCAGCAGTTTAGCGGGTAGGCAAGAGACCCAGTACTTC.

The chain carries TRBV18 and TRBJ2-7, with 8 bases lining up with TRBD1. The CDR3 length is 13 residues. J gave up 7 bases and V 3 bases, and 5 bases lay outside the gene matches. Germline-derived CDR1 and CDR2 are KGHSH and LQKENI. DNA for the CDR3: TGTGCCAGCTCACCGGGACAGGAATGGGAGCAGTACTTC. This gives the protein CASSPGQEWEQYF.

On this clone: The same CDR3 is also encoded by other DNA sequences in this sample. The rearrangement links TRBV9 to TRBJ2-7; TRBD1 matches at 9 bases. Trimming removed 0 bases from V and 0 bases from J; junction bases left unmatched: 1. Germline loops: CDR1 SGDLS, CDR2 YYNGEE. The CDR3 is 15 amino acids. CDR3 nucleotide sequence: TGTGCCAGCAGCGTAGGACAGGGGGTCTCCTACGAGCAGTACTTC. Translating gives CASSVGQGVSYEQYF.

V is TRBV30 and J is TRBJ1-6; TRBD1 matches 10 bases. Germline loops: CDR1 GTSNPN, CDR2 SVGIG (reference sequence). The V gene end was trimmed by 5 bases and the J gene end by 14 bases; junction bases not matched to a gene: 12. The CDR3 is made up of 14 amino acids. The CDR3 reads CAWGGQGGNWALHF. CDR3 nucleotides: TGTGCCTGGGGCGGACAGGGGGGTAATTGGGCCCTCCACTTT.

This clone has a single count. The V call is TRBV5-1, the J call TRBJ1-1, with D perhaps TRBD1 (5 bases). V was clipped by 2 bases and J by 4 bases, with 12 bases between them. The CDR3 is 14 amino acids. Germline V gives CDR1 SGHRS, CDR2 YFSETQ. CDR3 in amino acids: CASSFMGLGTEAFF. CDR3 nucleotide sequence: TGCGCCAGCAGCTTTATGGGGCTTGGCACTGAAGCTTTCTTT.

The V call is TRBV10-3, the J call TRBJ2-3; 7 bases fit TRBD1. The CDR3 sequence is 14 residues long. CDR1 and CDR2 from the germline V gene are ENHRY and SYGVKD. The V segment lost 10 bases and the J segment 2 bases; nucleotides outside the gene matches: 9. CDR3 protein: CATIRDSNTDTQYF. DNA of the CDR3: TGTGCCACCATACGGGACAGCAACACAGATACGCAGTATTTT.

This chain connects TRBV3-1 (or the pseudogene TRBV3-2) to TRBJ1-2; D unclear. The V end was cut by 1 base, the J end by 0 bases, with 9 bases between. The CDR3 length is 15 residues. Per the germline V gene, CDR1 is LGHDT and CDR2 is YNNKEL (reference sequence). The CDR3 sequence: CASSQVGVANYGYTF. DNA of the CDR3: TGTGCCAGCAGCCAAGTCGGAGTCGCTAACTATGGCTACACCTTC.

This clone was counted once. The chain joins TRBV7-9 to TRBJ2-2; D is perhaps TRBD1 (5 bases). Trimming removed 2 bases from V and 3 bases from J, with 22 bases in between. This CDR3 spans 19 amino acids. Germline lookup yields CDR1 SEHNR and CDR2 FQNEAQ (reference sequence). DNA for the CDR3: TGTGCCAGCAGCTTACCAACCAACCCAGGGATTTCGTACACCGGGGAGCTGTTTTTT. Protein sequence: CASSLPTNPGISYTGELFF.

The chain links TRBV18 to TRBJ1-3, with a weak D call TRBD1 (6 bases). The CDR3 loop spans 17 amino acids. The germline V gene has CDR1 KGHSH and CDR2 LQKENI. V was shortened by 2 bases and J by 0 bases, with 14 bases between the two germline ends. The CDR3 protein is CASSPIPTGDSGNTIYF. CDR3 DNA sequence: TGTGCCAGCTCACCAATCCCGACAGGAGACTCTGGAAACACCATATATTTT.

This chain joins TRBV9 and TRBJ1-6; 7 nucleotides align to TRBD1. Germline CDR1 reads SGDLS; CDR2 reads YYNGEE. V shed 3 bases and J 6 bases; nucleotides not matched to a gene: 9. The CDR3 has 16 residues. The DNA for the CDR3 is TGTGCCAGCAGCGCCCTCGACAGGGAACTTAATTCACCCCTCCACTTT. Translation: CASSALDRELNSPLHF.

In its sample, this clone was seen many times. This chain links TRBV2 with TRBJ1-5, with 7 bases aligning to TRBD1. V dropped 3 bases and J dropped 0; count of bases not matched to a gene: 5. The CDR3 is 16 amino acids. The germline V gene has CDR1 SNHLY and CDR2 FYNNEI. This chain's CDR3 is CASSDLYRGSNQPQHF. CDR3 sequence (DNA): TGTGCCAGCAGTGATTTGTACAGGGGTAGCAATCAGCCCCAGCATTTT.

V gene TRBV27 combines with J gene TRBJ1-1; 7 nucleotides align to TRBD1. Germline V CDR1 and CDR2: MNHEY, SMNVEV (reference sequence). The CDR3 runs to 14 residues. The V segment lost 5 bases and the J segment 1 base; nucleotides outside the gene matches: 4. The CDR3 loop is CASSPRDRNTEAFF. CDR3 sequence (DNA): TGTGCCAGCAGTCCCCGGGACAGGAACACTGAAGCTTTCTTT.

The chain employs TRBV6-5 and TRBJ1-3, with 7 bases that match TRBD1. The CDR3 is made up of 15 amino acids. CDR1 is MNHEY and CDR2 is SVGAGI in the germline V gene. The ends lost 6 bases at V and 0 bases at J; junction bases unmatched: 5. The CDR3, as DNA: TGTGCCAGCAGCCTGGGACAGTACTCTGGAAACACCATATATTTT. It translates to CASSLGQYSGNTIYF.

Here the CDR3 DNA reads TGTGCCAGCAGTTGGACAGCGCCGAACACTGAAGCTTTCTTT. The encoded protein is CASSWTAPNTEAFF. The rearrangement links TRBV28 to TRBJ1-1; D is possibly TRBD1 (6 bases). The CDR3 runs to 14 residues. Per germline, CDR1 MDHEN and CDR2 SYDVKM. With 4 bases removed from V and 1 base from J, the gap between germline ends came to 10 bases.

The rearrangement joins TRBV13 to TRBJ2-5, with D perhaps TRBD2 (6 bases). Germline lookup yields CDR1 PRHDT and CDR2 FYEKMQ (reference sequence). The CDR3 is made up of 15 amino acids. Trimming left V 4 bases short and J 7 bases short, with 19 bases between. The CDR3, as DNA: TGTGCCAGCAGCTCGGATAGTGGGGGAGGAGGGACCCAGTACTTC. This translates into CASSSDSGGGGTQYF.